The present T cell receptor (beta chain) was sequenced within a study of vaccination effects on CD4 cells after COVID-19. At the level of the study: Antigen-specific CD4+ T cell clonotypes were called by their expansion after viral peptide-pool culture in ViraFEST.

Once cultured for approximately eleven days, the cells underwent separation to obtain CD4+ T cells. Between March and December 2020, the person had a SARS-CoV-2 infection that PCR confirmed. Of the BNT162b2 and mRNA-1273 vaccines, participants received two doses of one or the other. Cells had half their medium changed to IL-2 medium on days 3 and 7. The repertoire was sequenced with immunoSEQ multiplex PCR; TCRdb's copy has only in-frame clones and lacks some. The table has tens of thousands of clones, just over 75% seen once. This clone appeared a few times. Its antigen is unknown. The source material was CD4+ T cells from PBMCs cultured without peptide, sampled after COVID-19 vaccination. This TCR was sampled from a human donor who had a prior SARS-CoV-2 infection.

The CDR3 spells CASSLVLRGGYGYTF. For the CDR3, the DNA is TGTGCCAGCAGCTTAGTTCTCCGGGGAGGTTATGGCTACACCTTC. The chain couples TRBV7-8 to TRBJ1-2; D remains unclear. CDR1 is SGHVS, CDR2 FQNEAQ, per germline. V was clipped by 1 base and J by 5 bases, with 14 bases between them. The CDR3 is 15 amino acids.